Listed below are T cell receptor beta chains from one sample, sequenced in a study of T cells after yellow fever vaccination. TCRdb reprocessed the 5' RACE reads via MiXCR and lists one record per CDR3 protein. The sample holds 25,000 to 30,000 distinct CDR3 sequences, 6.3% seen once. The material sequenced was PBMCs, either bulk or a sorted T-cell subset (CD4+, CD8+, memory, or dextramer-sorted; not recorded which), taken on the day of the yellow fever booster vaccination. These TCRs come from a man aged 25 to 40 who received the YFV17D yellow fever vaccine. CDR3s include the opening cysteine and the closing phenylalanine or tryptophan. D genes are given only for firm matches. Some rows have no size entry. The others give once, few or many, or a class for an expanded clone.

size	V	D	J	DNA	CDR3
-	TRBV11-2	TRBD1	TRBJ1-5	TGTGCCAGCAGCAAAGGACAGGGGGGCGGTCAGCCCCAGCATTTT	CASSKGQGGGQPQHF
many	TRBV29-1	-	TRBJ1-1	TGCAGCGCTGGACAGAGGACTGAAGCTTTCTTT	CSAGQRTEAFF
many	TRBV27	-	TRBJ1-2	TGTGCCAGCAGGCAGGGCTCTATAAGCTATGGCTACACCTTC	CASRQGSISYGYTF
many	TRBV28	-	TRBJ2-1	TGTGCCAGCAGTCTTAGCGGAGGTCTTTACAATGAGCAGTTCTTC	CASSLSGGLYNEQFF
many	TRBV24-1	-	TRBJ2-2	TGTGCCACCAGTGATGCTAGCCGCAACACCGGGGAGCTGTTTTTT	CATSDASRNTGELFF
many	TRBV7-9	-	TRBJ2-4	TGTGCCAGCAGCTTAGCCCCTCTAGCGTTCAACCTAGCCAAAAACATTCAGTACTTC	CASSLAPLAFNLAKNIQYF
few	TRBV6-5	TRBD2	TRBJ2-3	TGTGCCAGCAGTTACTCTGGACGAGTAAGCGGGAATGAGGATACGCAGTATTTT	CASSYSGRVSGNEDTQYF
many	TRBV20-1	-	TRBJ2-5	TGCAGTGCTAGAGATAGGCCGGCTGGGACCCAGTACTTC	CSARDRPAGTQYF
many	TRBV7-6	-	TRBJ2-2	TGTGCCAGCAGCTTAGATAACACCGGGGAGCTGTTTTTT	CASSLDNTGELFF
many	TRBV5-1	TRBD1	TRBJ2-2	TGCGCCAGCAGCTTGGGGGACAGGTCCGGGGAGCTGTTTTTT	CASSLGDRSGELFF
few	TRBV2	-	TRBJ2-7	TGTGCCAGCAGTGAGCAGCGACTGGGCGAGCAGTACTTC	CASSEQRLGEQYF
many	TRBV6-2/TRBV6-3	-	TRBJ1-2	TGTGCCAGCAGTTACCGAGGAGGGAGTTGGTATGGCTACACCTTC	CASSYRGGSWYGYTF
many	TRBV29-1	-	TRBJ2-5	TGCAGCGTTGAAGTCCAAGAGACCCAGTACTTC	CSVEVQETQYF
medium-sized	TRBV20-1	TRBD2	TRBJ2-1	TGCAGTGTTAGGCGGGAGCTGGGAAACAATGAGCAGTTCTTC	CSVRRELGNNEQFF
many	TRBV5-6	-	TRBJ2-5	TGTGCCAGCAGCTTGGCCGGGGACTTCCAAGAGAGCCAGTACTTC	CASSLAGDFQESQYF
many	TRBV7-8	TRBD1	TRBJ2-7	TGTGCCAGCAGCGCGATACAGGGGTTATACTTC	CASSAIQGLYF
many	TRBV3-1	-	TRBJ2-7	TGTGCCAGCAGCCAAGATCTCGGGCTTTCTAGAGAGCAGTACTTC	CASSQDLGLSREQYF
-	TRBV7-9	-	TRBJ1-1	TGTGCCAGCAGCCCGTCGTCAGGGGCTAGTGAAGCTTTCTTT	CASSPSSGASEAFF
many	TRBV7-3	TRBD2	TRBJ2-1	TGTGCCAGCAGCTTAAAAGTTCTAGGGAGGGCGAGCAATGAGCAGTTCTTC	CASSLKVLGRASNEQFF
many	TRBV27	-	TRBJ1-1	TGTGCCAGCAGTTCCGGCGTGGAGCCACAGTTCGCTTTCTTT	CASSSGVEPQFAFF
few	TRBV7-9	-	TRBJ1-5	TGTGCCAGCAGCTTAGCAGATCAGCCCCAGCATTTT	CASSLADQPQHF
many	TRBV29-1	-	TRBJ2-1	TGCAGCGTTGGAGACAATGAGCAGTTCTTC	CSVGDNEQFF
-	TRBV7-3	-	TRBJ2-3	TGTGCCAGCGGGAACGGGGATACGCAGTATTTT	CASGNGDTQYF
-	TRBV5-4	-	TRBJ2-7	TGTGCCAGCAGCTTGGCGGAAGGCTACGAGCAGTACTTC	CASSLAEGYEQYF
many	TRBV5-1	-	TRBJ1-5	TGCGCCAGCAGCTGGCAGGGCAATCAGCCCCAGCATTTT	CASSWQGNQPQHF
-	TRBV7-2	-	TRBJ1-2	TGTGCCAGCAGCTTAGATTCAAGGGGTCGAGGCTATGGCTACACCTTC	CASSLDSRGRGYGYTF